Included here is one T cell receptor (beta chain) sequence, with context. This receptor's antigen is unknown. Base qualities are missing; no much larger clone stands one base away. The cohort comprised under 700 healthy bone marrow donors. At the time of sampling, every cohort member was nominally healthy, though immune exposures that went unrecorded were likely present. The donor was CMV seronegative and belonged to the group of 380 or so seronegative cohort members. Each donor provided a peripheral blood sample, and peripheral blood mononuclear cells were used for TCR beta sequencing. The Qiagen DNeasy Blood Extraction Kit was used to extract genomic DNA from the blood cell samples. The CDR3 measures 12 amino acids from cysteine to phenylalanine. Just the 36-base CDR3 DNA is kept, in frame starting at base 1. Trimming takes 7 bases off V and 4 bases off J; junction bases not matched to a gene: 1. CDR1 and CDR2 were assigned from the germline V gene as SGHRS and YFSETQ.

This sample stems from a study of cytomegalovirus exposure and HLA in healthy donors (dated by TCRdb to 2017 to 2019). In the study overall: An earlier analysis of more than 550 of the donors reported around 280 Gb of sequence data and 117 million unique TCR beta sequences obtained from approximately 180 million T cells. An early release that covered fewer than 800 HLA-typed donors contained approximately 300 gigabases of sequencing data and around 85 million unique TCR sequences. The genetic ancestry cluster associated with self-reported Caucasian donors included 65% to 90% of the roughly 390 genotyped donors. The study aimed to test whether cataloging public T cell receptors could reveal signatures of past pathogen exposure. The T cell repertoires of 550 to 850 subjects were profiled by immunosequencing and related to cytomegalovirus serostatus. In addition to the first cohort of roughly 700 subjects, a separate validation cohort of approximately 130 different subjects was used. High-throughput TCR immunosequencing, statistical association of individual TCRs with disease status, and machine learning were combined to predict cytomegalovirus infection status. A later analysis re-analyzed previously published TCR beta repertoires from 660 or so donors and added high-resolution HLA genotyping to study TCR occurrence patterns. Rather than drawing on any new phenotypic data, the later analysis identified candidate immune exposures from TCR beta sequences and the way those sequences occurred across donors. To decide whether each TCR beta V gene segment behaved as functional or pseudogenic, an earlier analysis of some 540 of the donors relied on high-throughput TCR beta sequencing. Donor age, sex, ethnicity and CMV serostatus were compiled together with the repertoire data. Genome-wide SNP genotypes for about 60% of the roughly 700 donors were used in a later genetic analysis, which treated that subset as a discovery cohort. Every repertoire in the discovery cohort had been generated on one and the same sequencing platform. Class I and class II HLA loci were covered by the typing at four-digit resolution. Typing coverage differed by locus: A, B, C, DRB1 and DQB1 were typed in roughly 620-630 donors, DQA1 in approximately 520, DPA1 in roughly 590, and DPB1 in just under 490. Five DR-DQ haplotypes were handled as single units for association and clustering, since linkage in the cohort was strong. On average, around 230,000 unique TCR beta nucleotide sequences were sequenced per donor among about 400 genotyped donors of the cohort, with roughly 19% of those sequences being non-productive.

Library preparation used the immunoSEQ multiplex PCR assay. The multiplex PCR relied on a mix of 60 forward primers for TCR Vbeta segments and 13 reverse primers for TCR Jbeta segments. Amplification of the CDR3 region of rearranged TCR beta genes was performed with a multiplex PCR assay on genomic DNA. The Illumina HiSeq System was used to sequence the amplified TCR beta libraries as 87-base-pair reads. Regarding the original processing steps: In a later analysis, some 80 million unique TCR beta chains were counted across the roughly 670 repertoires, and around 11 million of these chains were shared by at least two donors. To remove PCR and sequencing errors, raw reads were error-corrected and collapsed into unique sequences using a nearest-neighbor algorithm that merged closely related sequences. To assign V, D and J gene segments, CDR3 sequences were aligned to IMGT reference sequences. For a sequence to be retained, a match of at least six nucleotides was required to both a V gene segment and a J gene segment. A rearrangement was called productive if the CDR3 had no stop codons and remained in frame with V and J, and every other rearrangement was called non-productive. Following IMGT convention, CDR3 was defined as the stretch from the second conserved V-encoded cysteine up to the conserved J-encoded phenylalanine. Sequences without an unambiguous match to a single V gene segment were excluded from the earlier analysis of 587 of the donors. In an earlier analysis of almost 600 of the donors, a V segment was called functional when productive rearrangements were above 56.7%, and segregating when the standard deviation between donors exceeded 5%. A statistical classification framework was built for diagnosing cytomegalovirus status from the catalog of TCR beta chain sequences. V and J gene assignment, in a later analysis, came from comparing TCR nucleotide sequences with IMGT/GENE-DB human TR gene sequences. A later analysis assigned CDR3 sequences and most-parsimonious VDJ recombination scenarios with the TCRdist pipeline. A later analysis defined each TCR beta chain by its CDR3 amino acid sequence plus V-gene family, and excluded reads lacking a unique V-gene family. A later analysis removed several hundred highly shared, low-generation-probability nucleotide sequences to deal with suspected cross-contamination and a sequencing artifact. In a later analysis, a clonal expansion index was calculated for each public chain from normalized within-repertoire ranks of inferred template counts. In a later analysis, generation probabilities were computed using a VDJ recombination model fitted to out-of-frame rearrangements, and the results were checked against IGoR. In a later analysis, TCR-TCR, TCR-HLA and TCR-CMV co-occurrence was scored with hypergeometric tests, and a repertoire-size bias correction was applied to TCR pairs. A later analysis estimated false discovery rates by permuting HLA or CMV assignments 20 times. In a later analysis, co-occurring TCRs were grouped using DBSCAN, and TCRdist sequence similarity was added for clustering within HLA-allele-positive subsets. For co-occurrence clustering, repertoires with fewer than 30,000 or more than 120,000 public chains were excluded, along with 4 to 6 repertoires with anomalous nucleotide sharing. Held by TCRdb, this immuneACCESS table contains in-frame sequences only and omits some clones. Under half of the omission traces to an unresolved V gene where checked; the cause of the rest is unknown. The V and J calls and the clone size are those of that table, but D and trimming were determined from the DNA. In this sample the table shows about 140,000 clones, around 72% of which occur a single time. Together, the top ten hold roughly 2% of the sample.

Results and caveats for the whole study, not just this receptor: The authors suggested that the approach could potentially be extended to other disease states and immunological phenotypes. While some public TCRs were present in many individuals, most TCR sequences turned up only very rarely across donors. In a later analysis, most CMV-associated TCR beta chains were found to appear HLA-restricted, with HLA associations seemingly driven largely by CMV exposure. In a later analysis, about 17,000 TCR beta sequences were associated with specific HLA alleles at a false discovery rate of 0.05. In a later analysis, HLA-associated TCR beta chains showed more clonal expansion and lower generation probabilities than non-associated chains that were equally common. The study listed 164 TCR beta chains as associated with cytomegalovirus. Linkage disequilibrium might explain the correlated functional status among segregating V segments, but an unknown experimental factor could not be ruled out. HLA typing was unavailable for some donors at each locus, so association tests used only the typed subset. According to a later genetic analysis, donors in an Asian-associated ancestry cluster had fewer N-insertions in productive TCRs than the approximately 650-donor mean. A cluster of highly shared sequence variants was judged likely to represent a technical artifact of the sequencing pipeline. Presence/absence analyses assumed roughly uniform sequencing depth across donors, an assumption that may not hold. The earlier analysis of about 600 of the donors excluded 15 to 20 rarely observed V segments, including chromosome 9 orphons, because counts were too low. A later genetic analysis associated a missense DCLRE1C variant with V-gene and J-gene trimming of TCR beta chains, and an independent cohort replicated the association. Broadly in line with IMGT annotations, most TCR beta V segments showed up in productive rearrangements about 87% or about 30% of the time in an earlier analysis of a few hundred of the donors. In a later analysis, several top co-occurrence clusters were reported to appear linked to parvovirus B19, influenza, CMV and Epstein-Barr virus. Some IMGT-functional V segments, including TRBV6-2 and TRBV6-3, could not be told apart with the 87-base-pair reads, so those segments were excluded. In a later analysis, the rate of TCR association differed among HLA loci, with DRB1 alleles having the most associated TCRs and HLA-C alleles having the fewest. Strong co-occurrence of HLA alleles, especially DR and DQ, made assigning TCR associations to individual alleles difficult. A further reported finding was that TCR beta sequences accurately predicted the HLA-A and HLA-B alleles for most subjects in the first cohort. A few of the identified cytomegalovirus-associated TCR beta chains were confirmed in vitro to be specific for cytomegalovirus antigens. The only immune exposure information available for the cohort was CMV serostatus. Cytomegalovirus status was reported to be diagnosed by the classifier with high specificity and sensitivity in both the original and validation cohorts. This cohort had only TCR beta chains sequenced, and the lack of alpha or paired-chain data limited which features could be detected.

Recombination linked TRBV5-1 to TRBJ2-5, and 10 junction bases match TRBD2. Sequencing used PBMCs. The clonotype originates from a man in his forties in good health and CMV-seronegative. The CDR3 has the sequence CASGLAVETQYF. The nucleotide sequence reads TGCGCCAGCGGACTAGCGGTAGAGACCCAGTACTTC.